This TCR beta chain was sequenced in a study of read filtering for tumor transcriptome and immune sequencing. Trimming shortened V by 11 bases and J by 3 bases, and 5 bases separated the two germline ends. Germline CDR1 and CDR2: PRHDT and FYEKMQ (reference sequence). The CDR3 is made up of 11 amino acids. This clonotype came up many times. Its target is unknown. From 300 to 400 ng of RNA, a library with molecular barcoded alpha/delta and beta/gamma adaptors was made. Using its own MiXCR run on the reads, TCRdb lists one record per CDR3 protein. The sample holds approximately 40,000 distinct CDR3 sequences, around 15% seen once. Study results and caveats: Compared with RNA-seq, IR-seq gave much higher clonotype depth and reliability.

The sequence was obtained from a donor aged 40 or over with multiple myeloma. The chain has TRBV13 and TRBJ2-6; no firm D call. Sequences were obtained from a population of CD138-negative cells sorted from bone marrow. CDR3: CASLGANVLTF. The CDR3 DNA reads as TGTGCCTCTCTTGGGGCCAACGTCCTGACTTTC.